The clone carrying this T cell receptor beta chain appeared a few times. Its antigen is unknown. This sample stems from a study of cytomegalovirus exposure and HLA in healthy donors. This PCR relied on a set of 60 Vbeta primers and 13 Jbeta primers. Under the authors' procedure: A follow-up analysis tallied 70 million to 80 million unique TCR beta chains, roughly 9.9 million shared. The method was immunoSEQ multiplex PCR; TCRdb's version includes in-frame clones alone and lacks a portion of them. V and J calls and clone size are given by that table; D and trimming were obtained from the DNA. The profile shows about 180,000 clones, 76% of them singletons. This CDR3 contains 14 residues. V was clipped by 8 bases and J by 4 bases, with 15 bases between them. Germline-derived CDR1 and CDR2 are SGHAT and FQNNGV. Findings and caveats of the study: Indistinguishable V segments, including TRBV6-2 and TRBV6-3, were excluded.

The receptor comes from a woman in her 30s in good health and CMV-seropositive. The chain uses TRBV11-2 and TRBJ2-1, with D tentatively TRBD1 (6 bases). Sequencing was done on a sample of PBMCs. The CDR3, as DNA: TGTGCCAGCCGACAACAGGGTTTTTACAATGAGCAGTTCTTC. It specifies CASRQQGFYNEQFF.